The 21 T cell receptor beta chains below were found in one sample sequenced in a study of cytotoxic CD8 clonotypes in ibrutinib-treated CLL. Sequenced by immunoSEQ multiplex PCR; TCRdb stores in-frame clones only, minus some. The table lists about 30,000 clones, approximately 57% of them singletons. The specimen comprised PBMCs, sampled before ibrutinib treatment. The receptor source for this set is a human donor with chronic lymphocytic leukemia.

In nucleotides, the CDR3 is TGTGCCAGCAGCTTAAGAGGACTACCCGCCGAGACCCAGTACTTC. Translated: CASSLRGLPAETQYF. This rearrangement joins TRBV7-3 to TRBJ2-5; a possible D gene is TRBD2 (6 bases). Germline loops: CDR1 SGHTA, CDR2 FQGTGA. CDR3 length: 15 amino acids. Trimming removed 1 base from V and 5 bases from J, with 14 bases in between.

This chain joins TRBV11-3 and TRBJ2-5; 8 bases map to TRBD1. Trimming removed 1 base from V and 5 bases from J; junction bases left unmatched: 3. Germline CDR1 reads SGHNT; CDR2 reads YENEEA. The CDR3 loop spans 14 amino acids. This CDR3 reads CASSLGQGRETQYF. DNA of the CDR3: TGTGCCAGCAGCTTAGGACAGGGGAGGGAGACCCAGTACTTC.

A few counts support this clone. Other nucleotide sequences from this sample produce the same CDR3. The chain is built from TRBV20-1 and TRBJ2-1; D gene uncertain. Trimming pared 2 bases from V and 4 bases from J, leaving 0 bases between. Germline loops: CDR1 DFQATT, CDR2 SNEGSKA (reference sequence). This CDR3 has 10 amino acids. The CDR3 DNA reads as TGCAGTGCTAGATACAATGAGCAGTTCTTC. This sequence encodes CSARYNEQFF.

This clone was detected only once. The V call is TRBV18, the J call TRBJ1-1, with a weak D call TRBD1 (6 bases). Germline lookup yields CDR1 KGHSH and CDR2 LQKENI. V gave up 8 bases and J gave up 1 base, with 14 bases separating them. The CDR3 has 14 amino acids. DNA of the CDR3: TGTGCCAGCGCCAGGACAGCGTCGAACACTGAAGCTTTCTTT. Amino acid sequence: CASARTASNTEAFF.

This rearrangement joins TRBV11-2 to TRBJ2-7; 7 nucleotides match TRBD1. Germline V CDR1 and CDR2: SGHAT, FQNNGV. Germline trimming cut 6 bases from V and 3 bases from J; bases unmatched to any gene: 2. This CDR3 has 12 residues. CDR3 DNA sequence: TGTGCCAGCAGGAGACAGGGCTACGAGCAGTACTTC. Residues: CASRRQGYEQYF. The full variable domain, in which reference TRBV11-2 and TRBJ2-7 provide the parts outside the CDR3, is EAGVAQSPRYKIIEKRQSVAFWCNPISGHATLYWYQQILGQGPKLLIQFQNNGVVDDSQLPKDRFSAERLKGVDSTLKIQPAKLEDSAVYLCASRRQGYEQYFGPGTRLTVT.

By frequency in the sample, this clone is medium-sized. The chain combines TRBV28 with TRBJ2-7; D unresolved. The germline V gene has CDR1 MDHEN and CDR2 SYDVKM. The CDR3 length is 12 residues. V was pared by 3 bases and J by 2 bases, with 5 bases between. CDR3 nucleotides: TGTGCCAGCAGTTTTACAGCCTACGAGCAGTACTTC. The encoded protein is CASSFTAYEQYF.

This clone was observed a handful of times. This sequence joins TRBV9 and TRBJ2-2; D is uncertain. Deletions cut 1 base from V and 6 bases from J, with 4 bases between. Germline loops: CDR1 SGDLS, CDR2 YYNGEE. This CDR3 is built from 12 residues. The CDR3, as DNA: TGTGCCAGCAGCGTATTCTCCGGGGAGCTGTTTTTT. Residues: CASSVFSGELFF.

The J gene is TRBJ2-5, the V gene TRBV6-5; no reliable D call. The CDR3 contains 13 residues. Germline V CDR1 and CDR2: MNHEY, SVGAGI. Trimming pared 6 bases from V and 1 base from J, leaving 9 bases between. The CDR3 coding sequence is TGTGCCAGCAGAGTACTCGCCCAAGAGACCCAGTACTTC. Amino acid sequence: CASRVLAQETQYF.

The chain links TRBV7-3 to TRBJ2-2; TRBD1 matches 9 bases. CDR3 length equals 15 residues. Germline V gene data show CDR1 as SGHTA and CDR2 as FQGTGA. The trim removed 4 bases at V and 6 bases at J, leaving 6 bases unmatched. CDR3 coding DNA: TGTGCCAGCAGCTCCACGGGACAGGGCCCCGGGGAGCTGTTTTTT. It specifies CASSSTGQGPGELFF.

This rearrangement joins TRBV29-1 to TRBJ2-4; D ambiguous. The CDR3 totals 11 residues. V was clipped by 7 bases and J by 5 bases, with 9 bases between them. Germline V gene data show CDR1 as SQVTM and CDR2 as ANQGSEA. CDR3 sequence (DNA): TGCAGCGGGGGTCACGAAAACATTCAGTACTTC. It encodes CSGGHENIQYF.

This rearrangement joins TRBV5-1 to TRBJ2-1; TRBD2 agrees at 8 bases. V lost 5 bases, J lost 0 bases, and 4 bases stayed unmatched. Germline CDR1 and CDR2: SGHRS and YFSETQ. The CDR3 is made up of 15 amino acids. CDR3: CASRVAGSSYNEQFF. DNA for the CDR3: TGCGCCAGCAGAGTAGCGGGGAGCTCCTACAATGAGCAGTTCTTC.

The rearrangement uses TRBV10-3 and TRBJ2-1; 8 nucleotides match TRBD2. With V trimmed by 4 bases and J by 9 bases, 8 bases remained unmatched. Looked up from germline, CDR1 is ENHRY and CDR2 is SYGVKD. This CDR3 is 14 amino acids long. CDR3 nucleotides: TGTGCCATCAGTGTAAGGACTAGCATGGGTGAGCAGTTCTTC. This translates into CAISVRTSMGEQFF.

This clone appeared a few times. The J gene is TRBJ2-7, the V gene TRBV2; tentatively, D is TRBD2 (5 bases). The CDR3 covers 12 residues. From germline, CDR1 is SNHLY and CDR2 FYNNEI. Trimming stripped 2 bases from V and 5 bases from J, with 7 bases between. CDR3 nucleotide sequence: TGTGCCAGCAGTGAATGGGGAGACGAGCAGTACTTC. This translates into CASSEWGDEQYF. The complete variable domain, with remaining parts taken from reference TRBV2 and TRBJ2-7, reads EPEVTQTPSHQVTQMGQEVILRCVPISNHLYFYWYRQILGQKVEFLVSFYNNEISEKSEIFDDQFSVERPDGSNFTLKIRSTKLEDSAMYFCASSEWGDEQYFGPGTRLTVT.

This clone occurred a few times. J is TRBJ2-5 and V is TRBV7-8; D remains ambiguous. Germline loops: CDR1 SGHVS, CDR2 FQNEAQ. The CDR3 runs 14 residues. The ends were cut back, 2 bases at V and 0 bases at J, with 7 bases in the middle. CDR3 sequence (DNA): TGTGCCAGCAGCTTAACAGAGAACCAAGAGACCCAGTACTTC. Translation gives CASSLTENQETQYF. The full variable domain, completed using reference TRBV7-8 and TRBJ2-5, is GAGVSQSPRYKVAKRGQDVALRCDPISGHVSLFWYQQALGQGPEFLTYFQNEAQLDKSGLPSDRFFAERPEGSVSTLKIQRTQQEDSAVYLCASSLTENQETQYFGPGTRLLVL.

This chain uses TRBV11-1 with TRBJ2-5; possibly TRBD2 for D (6 bases). Trimming took off 1 base at V and 2 bases at J, with 11 bases between the two ends. The length of the CDR3 is 15 residues. Germline V gives CDR1 SGHAT, CDR2 FQDESV (reference sequence). The DNA of the CDR3 is TGTGCCAGCAGCTTAGGCTTTGGGGGGCAAGAGACCCAGTACTTC. It is translated as CASSLGFGGQETQYF.

The chain has TRBV19 and TRBJ2-2; D tentatively fits TRBD1 or TRBD2 (5 bases each). V lost 3 bases and J 4 bases, leaving 9 bases between the germline ends. Germline V lookup: CDR1 LNHDA, CDR2 SQIVND (reference sequence). The CDR3 covers 14 residues. The CDR3 sequence: CASSMGVGTGELFF. The CDR3 bases are TGTGCCAGTAGTATGGGGGTCGGCACCGGGGAGCTGTTTTTT. Full variable domain (missing parts from reference TRBV19 and TRBJ2-2): DGGITQSPKYLFRKEGQNVTLSCEQNLNHDAMYWYRQDPGQGLRLIYYSQIVNDFQKGDIAEGYSVSREKKESFPLTVTSAQKNPTAFYLCASSMGVGTGELFFGEGSRLTVL.

This clone turned up a few times. The V call is TRBV6-5, the J call TRBJ2-2; D is uncertain. V gave up 0 bases and J gave up 7 bases, with 9 bases separating them. Per the germline V gene, CDR1 is MNHEY and CDR2 is SVGAGI. The CDR3 loop spans 14 amino acids. CDR3 region: CASSYSIIFGELFF. CDR3 in DNA: TGTGCCAGCAGTTACTCGATCATCTTCGGGGAGCTGTTTTTT.

The V gene is TRBV18, the J gene TRBJ2-6; D not certain. This CDR3 contains 13 residues. Trimming took off 8 bases at V and 0 bases at J, with 5 bases between the two ends. The V gene's germline CDR1 is KGHSH and CDR2 LQKENI. CDR3 sequence: CASRDSGANVLTF. CDR3 nucleotide sequence: TGTGCCAGCCGCGACTCTGGGGCCAACGTCCTGACTTTC.

This clone was seen a few times. The chain has TRBV6-6 and TRBJ2-7; 8 bases agree with TRBD1. This CDR3 has 16 amino acids. CDR1 and CDR2 (germline): MNHNY, SVGAGI (reference sequence). V was pared by 6 bases and J by 6 bases, with 16 bases of the junction left unmatched. In DNA form, the CDR3 reads TGTGCCAGCAGCCGATCTCGGGGGACAGGAGCATCCGAGCAGTACTTC. Its protein is CASSRSRGTGASEQYF.

There are a few counts of this clone. This chain uses TRBV13 with TRBJ2-1, with TRBD2 matching 13 bases. V was clipped by 5 bases and J by 10 bases; unmatched bases: 8. This CDR3 has 15 residues. Per germline, CDR1 PRHDT and CDR2 FYEKMQ (reference sequence). CDR3 region: CASSPGTSGIREQFF. CDR3 DNA sequence: TGTGCCAGCAGCCCCGGGACTAGCGGGATTCGGGAGCAGTTCTTC.

This sequence joins TRBV7-2 and TRBJ2-5; TRBD1 matches 8 bases. This CDR3 spans 14 amino acids. The junction had 10 bases not matched to a gene; V was cut back by 5 bases and J by 8 bases. In germline, CDR1 is SGHTA, CDR2 FQGNSA. The CDR3 protein is CASSPDRGQGTQYF. CDR3 sequence (DNA): TGTGCCAGCAGCCCAGACAGGGGCCAAGGTACCCAGTACTTC.